What follows are 17 T cell receptor beta chains derived from one specimen sequenced in a study of vaccination and CD4 T cells after COVID-19. Treatment defined: roughly 10-day PBMC culture with coronavirus spike peptide pools or control peptides (ViraFEST assay). Antigens of these TCRs are unknown. Sequenced with the Oncomine TCR Beta short-read assay was DNA taken from cultured CD4+ T cells. MiXCR was run by TCRdb on the PCR reads, yielding one entry per CDR3 protein. The table records more than 12,000 distinct CDR3 sequences, roughly 52% of them present only once. The sample consisted of CD4+ T cells from blood, cultured in vitro. Receptor source: a human donor who had recovered from COVID-19.

This chain joins TRBV2 and TRBJ1-5, with a possible D match to TRBD1 (5 bases). V lost 7 bases and J 2 bases, leaving 12 bases between the germline ends. CDR3 size: 14 residues. Germline V gene lookup returns CDR1 SNHLY and CDR2 FYNNEI. CDR3 sequence reads: CASKGHEGNQPQHF. Here the CDR3 DNA reads TGTGCCAGCAAGGGGCATGAAGGCAATCAGCCCCAGCATTTT.

The J gene is TRBJ1-4, the V gene TRBV28; 7 bases agree with TRBD1. CDR3 size: 14 residues. V gave up 5 bases and J gave up 14 bases; unmatched junction bases: 14. CDR1 is MDHEN and CDR2 is SYDVKM in the germline V gene. The CDR3 nucleotides read TGTGCCAGCAGTCCGGGACAGCTACGGGCGCAGCTGTTTTTT. Translating gives CASSPGQLRAQLFF. Full variable domain (rest looked up from reference TRBV28 and TRBJ1-4): DVKVTQSSRYLVKRTGEKVFLECVQDMDHENMFWYRQDPGLGLRLIYFSYDVKMKEKGDIPEGYSVSREKKERFSLILESASTNQTSMYLCASSPGQLRAQLFFGSGTQLSVL.

The rearrangement uses TRBV5-1 and TRBJ1-2, with D tentatively TRBD1 (6 bases). V was cut by 4 bases and J by 5 bases, with 12 bases left in between. The CDR3 totals 13 residues. The germline V gene has CDR1 SGHRS and CDR2 YFSETQ. This CDR3 is CASSMDGQYGYTF. The CDR3 DNA reads as TGCGCCAGCAGCATGGACGGACAGTATGGCTACACCTTC.

This clonotype was counted a few times. The CDR3 here is CASSYSGGSGANVLTF. CDR3 coding DNA: TGTGCCAGCAGTTACTCGGGGGGCTCTGGGGCCAACGTCCTGACTTTC. The chain recombines TRBV6-5 with TRBJ2-6; possible D gene TRBD2, 6 bases. This CDR3 is 16 amino acids long. Germline assignment: CDR1 MNHEY and CDR2 SVGAGI. Trimming removed 0 bases at V and 0 bases at J, with 6 bases between.

This clonotype was observed a handful of times. This chain uses TRBV11-2 with TRBJ2-7; unclear D gene. This CDR3 region has 15 residues. CDR1 SGHAT and CDR2 FQNNGV come from the germline V gene. Trimming pared 1 base from V and 2 bases from J, leaving 12 bases between. The CDR3 is CASSLATGVAYEQYF. Written as DNA, the CDR3 is TGTGCCAGCAGCTTAGCGACTGGGGTGGCCTACGAGCAGTACTTC.

The chain carries TRBV6-2 or TRBV6-3 and TRBJ2-1; 7 bases are a match to TRBD1. V dropped 6 bases and J dropped 8; count of bases not matched to a gene: 10. Germline V CDR1 and CDR2: MNHEY, SVGEGT. The CDR3 is 14 residues long. CDR3 nucleotide sequence: TGTGCCAGCAGCCCCTCGACAGGGAGTGATGAGCAGTTCTTC. As protein: CASSPSTGSDEQFF.

The V gene is TRBV6-1, the J gene TRBJ1-3; 7 nucleotides align to TRBD1. This CDR3 region has 12 residues. The V segment lost 6 bases and the J segment 14 bases; nucleotides outside the gene matches: 10. Germline-derived CDR1 and CDR2 are MNHNS and SASEGT. CDR3 in amino acids: CASSLTGARLYF. CDR3 DNA: TGTGCCAGCAGCTTAACAGGGGCGCGCTTATATTTT.

This clonotype was observed a few times. The V call is TRBV21-1, the J call TRBJ1-5; the D call TRBD1 from the table was never checked on the DNA. TRBV21-1 is deemed a pseudogene. The length of the CDR3 is 19 residues. The chain's CDR3 is CASRKKGTGGPVANQPQHF. CDR3 nucleotides: TGTGCCAGCAGGAAAAAAGGGACAGGGGGCCCGGTGGCCAATCAGCCCCAGCATTTT.

J is TRBJ2-7 and V is TRBV7-3; 9 bases match TRBD2. V was pared by 5 bases and J by 3 bases, with 8 bases of the junction left unmatched. The CDR3 has 15 residues. Per the germline V gene, CDR1 is SGHTA and CDR2 is FQGTGA. In DNA, the CDR3 is TGTGCCAGCAGCCTGCTAGCGGGGCCCTTCTACGAGCAGTACTTC. This translates into CASSLLAGPFYEQYF.

V usage is TRBV20-1 and J usage is TRBJ2-5; possibly TRBD1 for D (7 bases). CDR3 length equals 14 residues. From germline, CDR1 is DFQATT and CDR2 SNEGSKA (reference sequence). Trimming pared 1 base from V and 4 bases from J, leaving 13 bases between. CDR3 sequence: CSARGGAGGETQYF. In DNA, the CDR3 is TGCAGTGCTAGAGGGGGGGCAGGGGGAGAGACCCAGTACTTC.

A few counts support this clonotype. The V call is TRBV11-2, the J call TRBJ2-7, with D perhaps TRBD1 (6 bases). Germline CDR1 is SGHAT and CDR2 is FQNNGV. This CDR3 region has 15 residues. Trimming cost V 3 bases and J 5 bases, with 17 bases left between them. CDR3 DNA: TGTGCCAGCAGCTTTGACAGGAAAAGCCCCCACGAGCAGTACTTC. This codes for CASSFDRKSPHEQYF.

The J gene is TRBJ1-5, the V gene TRBV19; maybe TRBD1 (6 bases). The CDR3 runs to 12 residues. The germline V gene encodes CDR1 LNHDA and CDR2 SQIVND (reference sequence). With 8 bases removed from V and 5 bases from J, the gap between germline ends came to 10 bases. CDR3 nucleotides: TGTGCCAGTGGGGACAACCATCAGCCCCAGCATTTT. It translates to CASGDNHQPQHF.

For this clonotype: One junction end disagrees with the germline gene, perhaps due to a read error. The chain joins TRBV28 to TRBJ1-2; D not certain. The CDR3 consists of 11 residues. CDR1 MDHEN and CDR2 SYDVKM come from the germline V gene. CDR3 sequence: CASSRWRANDF. CDR3 coding DNA: TGTGCCAGCAGTCGTTGGCGGGCCAACGACTTC.

In this sample, this clonotype is large. This chain connects TRBV7-8 to TRBJ1-2; D is undetermined. Trimming shortened V by 5 bases and J by 4 bases, and 11 bases separated the two germline ends. Per germline, CDR1 SGHVS and CDR2 FQNEAQ. The CDR3 extends over 13 amino acids. CDR3 nucleotides: TGTGCCAGCAGCCCAGGACCCCTCTATGGCTACACCTTC. Amino acid sequence: CASSPGPLYGYTF.

The genes are TRBV19 and TRBJ2-2, with 8 bases aligning to TRBD2. CDR3 length: 15 residues. Trimming at V came to 5 bases and at J to 1 base, leaving 3 bases not matched to a gene. Germline-derived CDR1 and CDR2 are LNHDA and SQIVND (reference sequence). CDR3 loop: CASSAAGGNTGELFF. The CDR3, as DNA: TGTGCCAGTAGTGCGGCGGGGGGGAACACCGGGGAGCTGTTTTTT. Full variable domain (remainder filled in from reference TRBV19 and TRBJ2-2): DGGITQSPKYLFRKEGQNVTLSCEQNLNHDAMYWYRQDPGQGLRLIYYSQIVNDFQKGDIAEGYSVSREKKESFPLTVTSAQKNPTAFYLCASSAAGGNTGELFFGEGSRLTVL.

V gene TRBV29-1 combines with J gene TRBJ1-1, with 10 positions matching TRBD1. Trimming cost V 6 bases and J 5 bases; bases outside gene matches: 9. This CDR3 has 14 amino acids. Germline values: CDR1 SQVTM, CDR2 ANQGSEA. CDR3 DNA: TGCAGCGTGACAGGGGGCGCCTGGGGGACTGAAGCTTTCTTT. Translated, it gives CSVTGGAWGTEAFF.

The rearrangement uses TRBV18 and TRBJ2-3; D may match TRBD1 or TRBD2 (5 bases each). Trimming removed 4 bases from V and 2 bases from J, with 7 bases in between. The CDR3 totals 13 residues. Germline assignment: CDR1 KGHSH and CDR2 LQKENI. DNA of the CDR3: TGTGCCAGCTCACTAGGGACCACAGATACGCAGTATTTT. It translates to CASSLGTTDTQYF.